This T cell receptor beta chain stems from a study of T cell repertoires in cytomegalovirus infection. One entry per CDR3 protein results from TCRdb running MiXCR on the reads. The sample consists of approximately 500,000 distinct CDR3 sequences, about 11% of them appearing once. CDR3 size: 16 residues. V lost 4 bases and J lost 6, with 19 bases in between. Germline assignment: CDR1 SEHNR and CDR2 FQNEAQ (reference sequence). In this sample, this clonotype turned up many times. The sequenced sample consisted of PBMCs. The V call is TRBV7-9, the J call TRBJ1-5; D gene ambiguous. The TCR was taken from a human donor in good health (CMV status not recorded). Some clones in this sample may be carry-over from other donors' samples. CDR3 protein: CASSSDGPTRGQPQHF. As DNA, the CDR3 is TGTGCCAGCAGCTCAGATGGTCCGACCCGGGGTCAGCCCCAGCATTTT.